This TCR beta chain was sequenced during a study of blood T cell repertoires in COVID-19. TCRdb's table, derived via immunoSEQ multiplex PCR, lists solely in-frame clones and lacks some. This sample has around 290,000 clones; less than 90% occur once, and the top ten carry less than 15%. CDR1 and CDR2 from the germline V gene are SGHRS and YFSETQ. V lost 2 bases, J lost 2 bases, and 6 bases stayed unmatched. The CDR3 has 15 amino acids. This clonotype was sampled from a woman in her sixties or seventies with COVID-19, enrolled during active disease. This chain connects TRBV5-1 to TRBJ1-1; 7 nucleotides line up with TRBD1. The specimen sequenced was peripheral blood. For the CDR3, the DNA is TGCGCCAGCAGCTTCTCGACAGGGCTTAACACTGAAGCTTTCTTT. Translation: CASSFSTGLNTEAFF.